This TCR beta chain is drawn from a study of cytomegalovirus exposure and HLA in healthy donors. Findings of the study overall: For most TCR sequences rarity was the rule, although some public TCRs occurred in many donors.

The PCR made use of 60 Vbeta and 13 Jbeta primers. Data came from immunoSEQ multiplex PCR; TCRdb stores just in-frame clones and leaves some out. The sample holds about 170,000 clones, approximately 85% seen once. Note on this clone: Its specificity is unknown.

CDR1 SGHVS and CDR2 FNYEAQ come from the germline V gene. Germline trimming cut 4 bases from V and 7 bases from J; bases unmatched to any gene: 3. The CDR3 has 14 amino acids. This sequence was found in a girl between 5 and 17 years old in good health and CMV-seropositive. The specimen was PBMCs. V and J are TRBV7-6 and TRBJ1-3; 11 nucleotides match TRBD1. The CDR3 DNA reads as TGTGCCAGCAGCTACGGACAGGGGGCGAACACCATATATTTT. This translates into CASSYGQGANTIYF.